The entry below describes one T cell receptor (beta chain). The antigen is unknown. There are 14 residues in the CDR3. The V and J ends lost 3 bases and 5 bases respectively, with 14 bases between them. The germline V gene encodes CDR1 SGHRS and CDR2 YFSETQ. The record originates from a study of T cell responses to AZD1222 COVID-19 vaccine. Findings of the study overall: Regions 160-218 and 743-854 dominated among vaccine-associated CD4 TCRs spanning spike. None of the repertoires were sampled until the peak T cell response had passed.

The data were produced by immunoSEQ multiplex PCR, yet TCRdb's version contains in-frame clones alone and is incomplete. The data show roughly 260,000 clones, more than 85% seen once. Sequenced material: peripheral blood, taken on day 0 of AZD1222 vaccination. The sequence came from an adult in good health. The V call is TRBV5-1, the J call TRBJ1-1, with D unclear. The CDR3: CASSSRGMGTEAFF. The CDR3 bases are TGCGCCAGCAGCTCCCGAGGGATGGGGACTGAAGCTTTCTTT. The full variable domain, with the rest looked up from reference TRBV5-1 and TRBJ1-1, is KAGVTQTPRYLIKTRGQQVTLSCSPISGHRSVSWYQQTPGQGLQFLFEYFSETQRNKGNFPGRFSGRQFSNSRSEMNVSTLELGDSALYLCASSSRGMGTEAFFGQGTRLTVV.